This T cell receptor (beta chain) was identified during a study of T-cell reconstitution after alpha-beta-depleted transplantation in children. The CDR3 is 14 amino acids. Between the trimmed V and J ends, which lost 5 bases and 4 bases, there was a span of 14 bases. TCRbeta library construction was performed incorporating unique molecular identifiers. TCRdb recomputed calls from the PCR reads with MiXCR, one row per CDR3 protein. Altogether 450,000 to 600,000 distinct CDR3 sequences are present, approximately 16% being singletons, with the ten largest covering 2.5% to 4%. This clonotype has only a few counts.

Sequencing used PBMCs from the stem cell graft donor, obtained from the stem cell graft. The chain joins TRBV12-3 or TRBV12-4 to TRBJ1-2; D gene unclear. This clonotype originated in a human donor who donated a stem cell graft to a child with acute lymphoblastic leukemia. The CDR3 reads CASSPGADLYGYTF. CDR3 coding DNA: TGTGCCAGCAGTCCGGGCGCCGATCTCTATGGCTACACCTTC.